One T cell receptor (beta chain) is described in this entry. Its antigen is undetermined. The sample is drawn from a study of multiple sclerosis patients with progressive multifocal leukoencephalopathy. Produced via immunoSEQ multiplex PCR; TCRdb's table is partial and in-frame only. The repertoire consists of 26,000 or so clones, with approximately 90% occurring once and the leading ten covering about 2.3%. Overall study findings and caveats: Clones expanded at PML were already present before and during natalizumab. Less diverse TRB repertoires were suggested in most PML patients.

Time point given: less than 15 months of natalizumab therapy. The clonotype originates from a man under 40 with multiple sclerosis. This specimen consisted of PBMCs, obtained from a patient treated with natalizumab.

The CDR3 reads CASSPPTRSTNYGYTF. CDR3 DNA sequence: TGCGCCAGCAGCCCTCCGACACGCAGCACTAACTATGGCTACACCTTC. The rearrangement links TRBV4-1 to TRBJ1-2; D is unresolved. With 4 bases removed from V and 0 bases from J, the gap between germline ends came to 15 bases. Per the germline V gene, CDR1 is MGHRA and CDR2 is YSYEKL. CDR3 length: 16 residues.